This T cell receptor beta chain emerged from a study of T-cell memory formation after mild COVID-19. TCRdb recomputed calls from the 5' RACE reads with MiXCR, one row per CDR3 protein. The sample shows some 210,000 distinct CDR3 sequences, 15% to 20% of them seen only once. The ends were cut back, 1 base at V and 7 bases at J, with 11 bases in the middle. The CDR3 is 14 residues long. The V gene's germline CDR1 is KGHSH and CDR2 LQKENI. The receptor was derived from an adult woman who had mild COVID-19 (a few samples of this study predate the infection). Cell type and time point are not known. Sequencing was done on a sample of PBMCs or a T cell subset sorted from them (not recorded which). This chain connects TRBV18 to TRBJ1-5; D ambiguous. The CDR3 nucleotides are TGTGCCAGCTCACCACAAGGTTTCGGACAGCCCCAGCATTTT. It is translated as CASSPQGFGQPQHF.